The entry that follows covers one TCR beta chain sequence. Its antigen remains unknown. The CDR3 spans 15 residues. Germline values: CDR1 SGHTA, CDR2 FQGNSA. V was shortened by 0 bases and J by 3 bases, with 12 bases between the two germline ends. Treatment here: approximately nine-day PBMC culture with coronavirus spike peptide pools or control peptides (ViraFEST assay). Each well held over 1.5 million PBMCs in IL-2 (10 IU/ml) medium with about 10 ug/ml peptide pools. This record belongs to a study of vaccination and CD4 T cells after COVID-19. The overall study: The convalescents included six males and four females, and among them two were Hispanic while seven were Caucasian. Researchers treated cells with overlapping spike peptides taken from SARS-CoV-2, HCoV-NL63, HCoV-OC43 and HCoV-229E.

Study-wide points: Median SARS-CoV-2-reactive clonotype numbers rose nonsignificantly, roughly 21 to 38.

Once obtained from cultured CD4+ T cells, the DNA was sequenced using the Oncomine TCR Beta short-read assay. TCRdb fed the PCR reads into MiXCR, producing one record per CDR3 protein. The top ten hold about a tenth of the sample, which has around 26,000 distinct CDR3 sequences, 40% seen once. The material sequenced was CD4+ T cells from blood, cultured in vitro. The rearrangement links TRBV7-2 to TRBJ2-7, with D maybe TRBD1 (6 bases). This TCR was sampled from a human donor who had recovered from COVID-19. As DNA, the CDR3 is TGTGCCAGCAGCTTAGCGCACGACAGGTTCTACGAGCAGTACTTC. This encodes CASSLAHDRFYEQYF.